This T cell receptor (beta chain) emerged from a study of read filtering for tumor transcriptome and immune sequencing. The CDR3 extends over 15 amino acids. Germline V lookup: CDR1 SEHNR, CDR2 FQNEAQ (reference sequence). V lost 6 bases to trimming and J lost 1 base; unmatched junction nucleotides: 5. The library was built from roughly 400 ng RNA with molecular barcoded adaptors for alpha/delta and beta/gamma chains. Each CDR3 protein is one row after TCRdb ran MiXCR on the reads. The repertoire holds 75,000 to 95,000 distinct CDR3 sequences, with approximately 21% as singletons. This clonotype showed up many times.

The sequence was obtained from a donor at least 40 years old with multiple myeloma. The chain recombines TRBV7-9 with TRBJ2-4; TRBD1 matches 8 bases. The sample was a population of CD138-negative cells sorted from bone marrow. CDR3 sequence (DNA): TGTGCCAGCAGGTTGACAGGGGACGCCAAAAACATTCAGTACTTC. Translated, it gives CASRLTGDAKNIQYF.